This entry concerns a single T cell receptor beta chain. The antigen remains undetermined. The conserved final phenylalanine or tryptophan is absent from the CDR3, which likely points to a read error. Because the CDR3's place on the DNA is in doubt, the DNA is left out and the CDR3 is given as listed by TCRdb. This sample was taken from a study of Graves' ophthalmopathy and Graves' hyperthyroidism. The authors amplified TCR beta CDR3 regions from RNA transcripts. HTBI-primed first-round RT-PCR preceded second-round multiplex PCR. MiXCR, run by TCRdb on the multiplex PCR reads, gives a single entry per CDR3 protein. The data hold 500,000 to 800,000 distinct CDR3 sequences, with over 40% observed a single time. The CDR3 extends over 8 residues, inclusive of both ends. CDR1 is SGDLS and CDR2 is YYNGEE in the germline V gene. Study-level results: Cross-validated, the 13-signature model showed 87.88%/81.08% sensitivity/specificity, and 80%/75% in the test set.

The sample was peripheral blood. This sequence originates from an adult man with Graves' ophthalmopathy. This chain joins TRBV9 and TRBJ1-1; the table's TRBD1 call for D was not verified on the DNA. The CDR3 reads CASSVSGT.